Presented here are 10 T cell receptor beta chains from one specimen sequenced in a study of cytomegalovirus exposure and HLA in healthy donors. PCR used 60 Vbeta primers and 13 Jbeta primers. Sequencing was performed with immunoSEQ multiplex PCR; in TCRdb, only in-frame clones are kept and a portion is missing. The top ten clones hold 1.7% of a sample with a few hundred thousand clones, 85% to 95% of them seen once. The sample taken for sequencing was PBMCs. The source is a girl aged 2 to 10 in good health and CMV-seronegative.

This clone was detected once. This chain uses TRBV13 with TRBJ2-7; 9 nucleotides match TRBD2. Germline lookup yields CDR1 PRHDT and CDR2 FYEKMQ (reference sequence). The CDR3 runs to 15 residues. V lost 2 bases and J lost 3; bases outside the gene matches: 5. The CDR3 DNA follows: TGTGCCAGCAGCTTATCCGGGACTAGCATCTACGAGCAGTACTTC. It translates to CASSLSGTSIYEQYF.

This chain uses TRBV15 with TRBJ2-5, with 13 positions matching TRBD2. This CDR3 spans 17 amino acids. Trimming removed 3 bases from V and 2 bases from J; junction bases left unmatched: 6. Germline-derived CDR1 and CDR2 are LNHNV and YYDKDF (reference sequence). The DNA for the CDR3 is TGTGCCACCAGCAGTTTCGGGACTAGCGGGATTCAAGAGACCCAGTACTTC. It specifies CATSSFGTSGIQETQYF.

The chain is built from TRBV2 and TRBJ1-4, with D possibly matching TRBD1 (5 bases). CDR3 length equals 15 residues. Germline V CDR1 and CDR2: SNHLY, FYNNEI. The V end lost 7 bases, the J end lost 0 bases, and 12 bases lay between the germline ends. CDR3 coding DNA: TGTGCCAGCAACCGACGGGGGGCAACTAATGAAAAACTGTTTTTT. Translation: CASNRRGATNEKLFF.

The genes are TRBV11-2 and TRBJ1-1; the D is unclear. The CDR3 contains 18 residues. The germline gives CDR1 SGHAT, CDR2 FQNNGV. V was trimmed by 0 bases and J by 5 bases, leaving 22 bases between them. For the CDR3, the DNA is TGTGCCAGCAGCTTAGATCTCAAGCTAGGCGGCTTCAAGACTGAAGCTTTCTTT. The encoded protein is CASSLDLKLGGFKTEAFF. Full variable domain (rest looked up from reference TRBV11-2 and TRBJ1-1): EAGVAQSPRYKIIEKRQSVAFWCNPISGHATLYWYQQILGQGPKLLIQFQNNGVVDDSQLPKDRFSAERLKGVDSTLKIQPAKLEDSAVYLCASSLDLKLGGFKTEAFFGQGTRLTVV.

This clone was detected once. This chain links TRBV7-8 with TRBJ2-5; 7 nucleotides line up with TRBD2. After removal of 1 base from V and 4 bases from J, the junction contained 6 bases not matched to a gene. Germline assignment: CDR1 SGHVS and CDR2 FQNEAQ. The CDR3 extends over 15 amino acids. The DNA of the CDR3 is TGTGCCAGCAGCTTAGAGGGACTATCTAGAGAGACCCAGTACTTC. Translation: CASSLEGLSRETQYF.

This rearrangement joins TRBV5-4 to TRBJ1-1; D is perhaps TRBD1 (6 bases). Germline V gene sequence: CDR1 SGHNT, CDR2 YYREEE (reference sequence). Trimming cost V 4 bases and J 1 base, with 20 bases left between them. This CDR3 contains 17 residues. The CDR3 protein is CASSARTGRRGNTEAFF. The CDR3, as DNA: TGTGCCAGCAGCGCTAGAACAGGGAGAAGGGGGAACACTGAAGCTTTCTTT. The variable domain in full, completed from reference TRBV5-4 and TRBJ1-1, reads ETGVTQSPTHLIKTRGQQVTLRCSSQSGHNTVSWYQQALGQGPQFIFQYYREEENGRGNFPPRFSGLQFPNYSSELNVNALELDDSALYLCASSARTGRRGNTEAFFGQGTRLTVV.

The V and J genes are TRBV30 and TRBJ2-7; D is possibly TRBD1 (5 bases). Germline CDR1 is GTSNPN and CDR2 is SVGIG (reference sequence). V dropped 0 bases and J dropped 4 bases, with 13 bases sitting between them. The CDR3 sequence is 14 residues long. The CDR3 DNA follows: TGTGCCTGGAGTGTGCGCAGGGTTGGGTACGAGCAGTACTTC. Translating it yields CAWSVRRVGYEQYF. The full variable domain, in which reference TRBV30 and TRBJ2-7 provide the parts outside the CDR3, is SQTIHQWPATLVQPVGSPLSLECTVEGTSNPNLYWYRQAAGRGLQLLFYSVGIGQISSEVPQNLSASRPQDRQFILSSKKLLLSDSGFYLCAWSVRRVGYEQYFGPGTRLTVT.

The chain couples TRBV5-6 to TRBJ1-4, with D hard to call. Trimming removed 2 bases from V and 8 bases from J, with 13 bases in between. The CDR3 totals 14 residues. Per the germline V gene, CDR1 is SGHDT and CDR2 is YYEEEE. The DNA of the CDR3 is TGTGCCAGCAGCTTCCTACAGTTTGGGGAAAAACTGTTTTTT. Protein product: CASSFLQFGEKLFF.

The V and J genes are TRBV18 and TRBJ1-4, with 12 bases aligning to TRBD1. The CDR3 spans 16 residues. V dropped 0 bases and J dropped 8; count of bases not matched to a gene: 4. Per germline, CDR1 KGHSH and CDR2 LQKENI. The CDR3 sequence: CASSPPGQGAEEKLFF. For the CDR3, the DNA is TGTGCCAGCTCACCACCGGGACAGGGGGCGGAAGAAAAACTGTTTTTT.

The chain combines TRBV15 with TRBJ1-1; possibly TRBD1 for D (5 bases). In germline, CDR1 is LNHNV, CDR2 YYDKDF (reference sequence). CDR3 length equals 14 residues. The V end lost 1 base, the J end lost 2 bases, and 8 bases lay between the germline ends. This CDR3 is CATSRGGDNTEAFF. CDR3 coding DNA: TGTGCCACCAGCAGAGGGGGCGATAACACTGAAGCTTTCTTT.